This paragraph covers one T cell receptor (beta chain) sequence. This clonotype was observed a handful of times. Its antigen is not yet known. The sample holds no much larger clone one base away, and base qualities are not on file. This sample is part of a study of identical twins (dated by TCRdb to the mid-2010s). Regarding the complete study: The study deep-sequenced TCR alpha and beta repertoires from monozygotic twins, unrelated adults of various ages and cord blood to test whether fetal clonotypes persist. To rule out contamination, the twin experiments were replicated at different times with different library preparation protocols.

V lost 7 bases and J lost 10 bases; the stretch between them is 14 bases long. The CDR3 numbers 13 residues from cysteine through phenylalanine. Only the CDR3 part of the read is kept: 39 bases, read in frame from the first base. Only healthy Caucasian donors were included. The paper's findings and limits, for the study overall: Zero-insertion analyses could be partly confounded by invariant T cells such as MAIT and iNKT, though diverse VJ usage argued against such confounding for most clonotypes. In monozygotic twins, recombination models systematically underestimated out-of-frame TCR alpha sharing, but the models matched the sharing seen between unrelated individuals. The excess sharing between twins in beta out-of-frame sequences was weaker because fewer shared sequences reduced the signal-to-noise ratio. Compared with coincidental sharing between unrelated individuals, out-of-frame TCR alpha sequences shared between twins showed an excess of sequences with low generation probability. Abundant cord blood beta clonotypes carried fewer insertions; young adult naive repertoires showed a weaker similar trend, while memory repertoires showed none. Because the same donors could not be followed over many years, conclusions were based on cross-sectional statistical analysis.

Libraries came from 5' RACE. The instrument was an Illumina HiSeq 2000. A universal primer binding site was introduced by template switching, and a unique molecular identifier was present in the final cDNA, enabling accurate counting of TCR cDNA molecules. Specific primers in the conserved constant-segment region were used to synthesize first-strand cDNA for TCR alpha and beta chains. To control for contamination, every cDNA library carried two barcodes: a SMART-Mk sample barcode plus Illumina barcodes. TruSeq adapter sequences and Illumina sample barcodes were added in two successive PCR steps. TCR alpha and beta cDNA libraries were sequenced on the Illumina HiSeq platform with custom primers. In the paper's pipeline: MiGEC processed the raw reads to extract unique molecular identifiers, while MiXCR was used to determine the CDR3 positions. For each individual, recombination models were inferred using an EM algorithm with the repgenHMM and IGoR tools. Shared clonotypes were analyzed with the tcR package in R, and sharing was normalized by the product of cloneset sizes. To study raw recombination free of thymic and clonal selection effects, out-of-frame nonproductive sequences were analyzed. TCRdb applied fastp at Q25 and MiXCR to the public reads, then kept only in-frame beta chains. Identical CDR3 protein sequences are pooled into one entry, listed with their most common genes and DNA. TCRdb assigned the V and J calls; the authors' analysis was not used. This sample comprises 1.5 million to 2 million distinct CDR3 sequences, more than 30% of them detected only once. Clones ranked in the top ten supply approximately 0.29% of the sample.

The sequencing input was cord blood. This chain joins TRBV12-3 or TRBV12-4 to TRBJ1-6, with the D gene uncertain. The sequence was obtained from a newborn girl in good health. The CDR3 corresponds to CASTRTMGSPLHF. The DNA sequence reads TGTGCCAGCACCCGGACCATGGGATCACCCCTCCACTTT.